This entry lists 5 T cell receptor beta chains sequenced from one sample in a study of blood T cell repertoires in COVID-19. Sequenced by immunoSEQ multiplex PCR; TCRdb stores in-frame clones only, minus some. The sample has 400,000 to 500,000 clones, more than 70% seen once. Sequenced material: PBMCs or T cells enriched from blood (not recorded which). The receptors derive from a young woman who had been exposed to COVID-19.

The chain joins TRBV5-1 to TRBJ2-7, with TRBD2 matching 16 bases. The germline V gene has CDR1 SGHRS and CDR2 YFSETQ. This CDR3 region has 20 residues. The junction had 14 bases not matched to a gene; V was cut back by 0 bases and J by 5 bases. The CDR3 coding sequence is TGCGCCAGCAGCTTGGAACGGGGACTAGCGGGAGGGCTAACGGGCCACGAGCAGTACTTC. Translated: CASSLERGLAGGLTGHEQYF. The whole variable domain, remainder taken from reference TRBV5-1 and TRBJ2-7, is KAGVTQTPRYLIKTRGQQVTLSCSPISGHRSVSWYQQTPGQGLQFLFEYFSETQRNKGNFPGRFSGRQFSNSRSEMNVSTLELGDSALYLCASSLERGLAGGLTGHEQYFGPGTRLTVT.

The chain uses TRBV19 and TRBJ2-2, with a tentative D call TRBD2 (7 bases). The V gene's germline CDR1 is LNHDA and CDR2 SQIVND (reference sequence). The CDR3 covers 14 residues. Trimming took off 8 bases at V and 1 base at J, with 11 bases between the two ends. In DNA form, the CDR3 reads TGTGCCAGTGGGCGGGGGCAGAACACCGGGGAGCTGTTTTTT. This gives the protein CASGRGQNTGELFF.

This clone has only one observation. The chain is built from TRBV4-2 and TRBJ1-4; TRBD1 matches 9 bases. Germline loops: CDR1 LGHNA, CDR2 YNFKEQ. V shed 0 bases and J 2 bases; nucleotides not matched to a gene: 4. The CDR3 runs to 17 residues. The CDR3 is CASSQEGQGGTNEKLFF. The CDR3 nucleotides are TGTGCCAGCAGCCAAGAGGGACAGGGTGGGACTAATGAAAAACTGTTTTTT.

The gene calls are TRBV4-3 and TRBJ2-1; 13 bases agree with TRBD2. This CDR3 spans 18 amino acids. Germline V gene data show CDR1 as LGHNA and CDR2 as YSLEER. J gave up 1 base and V 2 bases, and 5 bases lay outside the gene matches. In nucleotides, the CDR3 is TGCGCCAGCAGCCAACTCGGACTAGCGGGGGATTCCTACAATGAGCAGTTCTTC. It codes for CASSQLGLAGDSYNEQFF.

The V and J genes are TRBV12-2 and TRBJ2-2; the table's D call of TRBD2 was not tested on the DNA. TRBV12-2 is a pseudogene locus. The CDR3 is made up of 17 amino acids. The CDR3 DNA is TGTGCAAGTCGCTTAGTGGGGCTAGCGGGGAACACCGGGGAGCTGTTTTTT. Residues: CASRLVGLAGNTGELFF.